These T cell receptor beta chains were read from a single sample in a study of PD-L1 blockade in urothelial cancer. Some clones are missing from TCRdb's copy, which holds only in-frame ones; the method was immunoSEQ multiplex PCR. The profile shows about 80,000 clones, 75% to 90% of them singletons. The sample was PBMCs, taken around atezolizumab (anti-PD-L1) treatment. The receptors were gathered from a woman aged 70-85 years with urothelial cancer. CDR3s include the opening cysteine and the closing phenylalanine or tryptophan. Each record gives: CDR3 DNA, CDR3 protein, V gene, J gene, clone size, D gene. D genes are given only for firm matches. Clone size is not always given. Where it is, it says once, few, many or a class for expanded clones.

TGTGCCAGCACCGGGAGGACAGGGTTCGTGTGGGAGCAGTACTTC,CASTGRTGFVWEQYF,TRBV6-5,TRBJ2-7,NA,NA
TGTGCCAGCGGCCGGACAGACCTGGGCGGGGAGCTGTTTTTT,CASGRTDLGGELFF,TRBV9,TRBJ2-2,NA,NA
TGTGCCAGCAGACCAGGACAGGGGGGTAATTCACCCCTCCACTTT,CASRPGQGGNSPLHF,TRBV6-6,TRBJ1-6,NA,TRBD1
TGCAGCGCTGGTTCCGGGACAGGGGGTAATGAGCAGTTCTTC,CSAGSGTGGNEQFF,TRBV29-1,TRBJ2-1,NA,TRBD1
TGTGCCTGGAGTCCCCGTATGTGGTCGCAGTCCTATGGCTACACCTTC,CAWSPRMWSQSYGYTF,TRBV30,TRBJ1-2,NA,NA
TGTGCCAGCAGCTTAATGGCATCGGGACTAGCTTCAGATACGCAGTATTTT,CASSLMASGLASDTQYF,TRBV11-2,TRBJ2-3,NA,TRBD2
TGTGCCAGCAGTGAAACGCTAGCGGTTCACAATGAGCAGTTCTTC,CASSETLAVHNEQFF,TRBV6-1,TRBJ2-1,NA,TRBD2
TGTGCCAGCAGCGGTCGGACTAGCGGCACAGTAACTTACGAGCAGTACTTC,CASSGRTSGTVTYEQYF,TRBV28,TRBJ2-7,NA,TRBD2
TGTGCCAGCTCACCCCTGGCCCAGGGGGCTGTTCAGCCCCAGCATTTT,CASSPLAQGAVQPQHF,TRBV18,TRBJ1-5,NA,TRBD1
TGTGCCAGCAGCTTTAAGGGGGTCGGAGAGACCCAGTACTTC,CASSFKGVGETQYF,TRBV7-9,TRBJ2-5,NA,NA
TGTGCCAGCTCACCACACTCGGCGGGCGAGCAGTACTTC,CASSPHSAGEQYF,TRBV18,TRBJ2-7,NA,NA
TGTGCCAGCAGCCTCATGACTAGCGTATGGGGAACCGGGGAGCTGTTTTTT,CASSLMTSVWGTGELFF,TRBV5-4,TRBJ2-2,NA,TRBD2
TGCGCCAGCAGCCGACCGGACTTGGGGAGCACTGAAGCTTTCTTT,CASSRPDLGSTEAFF,TRBV4-1,TRBJ1-1,NA,NA
TGCGCCAGCAGCACATCGACTAGGTTAGCCGGGGAGCTGTTTTTT,CASSTSTRLAGELFF,TRBV5-1,TRBJ2-2,once,NA